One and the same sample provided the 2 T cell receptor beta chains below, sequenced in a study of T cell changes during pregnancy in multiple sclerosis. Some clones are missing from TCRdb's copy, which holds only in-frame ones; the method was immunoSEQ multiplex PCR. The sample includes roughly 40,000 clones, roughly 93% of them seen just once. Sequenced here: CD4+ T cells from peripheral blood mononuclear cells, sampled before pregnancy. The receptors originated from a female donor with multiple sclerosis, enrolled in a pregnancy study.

CDR3 DNA: TGTGCCAGCAGTTTAAGCGCTTCCGTTTACAATGAGCAGTTCTTC. The encoded protein is CASSLSASVYNEQFF. The V call is TRBV27, the J call TRBJ2-1; D unresolved. CDR1 and CDR2 from the germline V gene are MNHEY and SMNVEV (reference sequence). This CDR3 spans 15 amino acids. The V end was cut by 2 bases, the J end by 4 bases, with 12 bases between.

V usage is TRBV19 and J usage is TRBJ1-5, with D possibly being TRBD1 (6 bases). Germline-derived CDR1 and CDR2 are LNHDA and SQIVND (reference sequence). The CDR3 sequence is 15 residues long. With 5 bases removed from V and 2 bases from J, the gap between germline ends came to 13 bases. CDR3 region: CASSASGGGNQPQHF. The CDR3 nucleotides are TGTGCCAGTAGTGCTTCGGGGGGCGGCAATCAGCCCCAGCATTTT.